These 24 T cell receptor beta chains were all obtained from the same sample, sequenced in a study of tissue T cells after allogeneic stem cell transplantation. Assay: immunoSEQ multiplex PCR; the TCRdb copy retains only in-frame clones and omits some. This table has about 4,600 clones, approximately 48% appearing once. As to time point: mouse harvest day 14 after allogeneic transplant. Tail vein injection delivered 10^7 T-cell-depleted bone marrow cells and 10^6 splenic CD5+ T cells. Material for sequencing was lymph node tissue. The receptor set was obtained from a female BALB/c mouse given C57BL/6 T cells with graft-versus-host disease after an allogeneic hematopoietic cell transplant.

This clone is medium-sized within its sample. Gene names denote mouse genes. The read is 1 residue too short to cover the CDR3 end, so that end is filled in from the germline J gene. The V and J genes are TRBV3 and TRBJ2-5; TRBD2 matches 13 bases. CDR1 is SNHLY, CDR2 FYNGKV, per germline (reference sequence). This CDR3 is built from 14 residues. J gave up 5 bases and V 6 bases, and 2 bases lay outside the gene matches. CDR3 residues: CASRRDWGGDTQYF. CDR3 DNA (partial): TGTGCCAGCAGACGGGACTGGGGGGGAGACACCCAGTAC.

This clone is medium-sized in the sample. Genes here carry mouse names. The read is 1 residue too short to cover the CDR3 end, so that end is filled in from the germline J gene. The rearrangement uses TRBV26 and TRBJ1-3; 9 bases are a match to TRBD1. CDR3 length: 16 amino acids. Germline-derived CDR1 and CDR2 are KGHPV and FQNQEV (reference sequence). V shed 3 bases and J 0 bases; nucleotides not matched to a gene: 3. The part of the CDR3 DNA that was read is TGTGCCAGCAGTCTACAGGGGGCCGGTTCTGGAAATACGCTCTAT. This translates into CASSLQGAGSGNTLY. The whole CDR3 protein reads CASSLQGAGSGNTLYF.

With respect to this clone: All gene names here are mouse names. The read ends 1 residue before the CDR3 terminus; that terminus is restored from the germline J gene. V is TRBV3 and J is TRBJ2-2; 7 bases map to TRBD1. CDR3 size: 14 residues. J lost 2 bases, V lost 4 bases, and 1 base had no gene match. Looked up from germline, CDR1 is SNHLY and CDR2 is FYNGKV (reference sequence). The CDR3 reads CASSSTGNTGQLYF. Partial CDR3 DNA: TGTGCCAGCAGCTCGACAGGGAACACCGGGCAGCTCTAC.

About this clone itself: Gene names and germline match the mouse. The sequenced fragment ends 1 residue before the CDR3 boundary, so the rest is inferred from the germline J gene. The genes are TRBV12-2 and TRBJ1-1, with 10 bases that match TRBD1. The CDR3 loop spans 13 amino acids. The ends lost 4 bases at V and 5 bases at J; junction bases unmatched: 3. CDR1 and CDR2 (germline): SGHLS, HYDKME. The DNA read from the CDR3 is TGTGCCAGCTCCCGGACAGGGGGAACAGAAGTCTTC. Amino acid sequence: CASSRTGGTEVF. The CDR3 in full is CASSRTGGTEVFF.

Details on this clone: The gene names here belong to mouse. The CDR3 is cut off 1 residue early in the read; its end comes from the germline J gene. The V call is TRBV24, the J call TRBJ2-5; TRBD2 matches 12 bases. The CDR3 has 17 residues. Germline lookup yields CDR1 KGHTA and CDR2 FRNEEI. J lost 3 bases, V lost 4 bases, and 8 bases had no gene match. CDR3 loop: CASSPRLGGHVQDTQYF. The sequenced part of the CDR3 DNA is TGTGCCAGCAGTCCTCGACTGGGGGGGCACGTTCAAGACACCCAGTAC.

This clone was counted a few times. Gene names and germline refer to mouse. The read terminates 1 residue ahead of where the CDR3 ends, so the germline J gene completes it. V and J are TRBV23 and TRBJ2-1; the table's D call, TRBD2, was not checked against the DNA. This CDR3 contains 15 residues. Germline V CDR1 and CDR2: KGHTA, FQNQQP. The covered CDR3 bases are TGCTCCAGCAGTGACTGGGGGGCCCTCTATGCTGAGCAGTTC. This gives the protein CSSSDWGALYAEQF. From start to end, the CDR3 is CSSSDWGALYAEQFF. The whole variable domain, filled in from reference TRBV23 and TRBJ2-1, reads DAAVTQKPRYLIKMKGQEAEMKCIPEKGHTAVFWYQQKQSKELKFLIYFQNQQPLDQIDMVKERFSAVCPSSSLCSLGIRTCEAEDSALYLCSSSDWGALYAEQFFGPGTRLTVL.

Turning to this clone: Gene names follow the mouse nomenclature. The read falls 1 residue short of the CDR3 end, and the missing part is taken from the germline J gene. This sequence joins TRBV31 and TRBJ2-3, with D uncertain. Germline V gene data show CDR1 as GKSSPN and CDR2 as SITVG. Trimming removed 0 bases from V and 1 base from J, with 8 bases in between. The CDR3 extends over 14 amino acids. This CDR3 is CAWSLGWGAETLYF. The CDR3 bases that were read are TGTGCCTGGAGTCTGGGGTGGGGTGCAGAAACGCTGTAT.

This clone was picked up a small number of times. Gene names refer to mouse genes. The read terminates 1 residue before the CDR3 end, so the remaining end is supplied by the germline J gene. The genes are TRBV26 and TRBJ1-1, with a possible D match to TRBD1 (5 bases). From germline, CDR1 is KGHPV and CDR2 FQNQEV (reference sequence). Trimming removed 7 bases from V and 3 bases from J, with 12 bases in between. CDR3 size: 13 residues. The part of the CDR3 DNA that was read is TGTGCCAGCACCCGGGACTGGGACACAGAAGTCTTC. Its translation: CASTRDWDTEVF. The CDR3 reads in full as CASTRDWDTEVFF.

Within the sample, this clone is large (0.1 to 1%). All gene names here are mouse names. The CDR3 is cut off 1 residue early in the read; its end comes from the germline J gene. The chain couples TRBV5 to TRBJ2-7, with 8 bases lining up with TRBD2. This CDR3 comprises 14 residues. Germline values: CDR1 LGHNA, CDR2 YNLKQL (reference sequence). With V trimmed by 1 base and J by 4 bases, 3 bases remained unmatched. CDR3: CASSQGGLVYEQYF. The CDR3 bases that were read are TGTGCCAGCAGCCAAGGGGGACTGGTTTATGAACAGTAC.

This clone was counted only a few times. The gene symbols are mouse symbols. The read gets to within 1 residue of the CDR3 end, and the germline J gene fills in the rest. V and J are TRBV3 and TRBJ1-1; a weak D match, TRBD1 (6 bases). CDR3 length: 13 amino acids. V gave up 3 bases and J gave up 3 bases, with 8 bases separating them. CDR1 is SNHLY and CDR2 is FYNGKV in the germline V gene (reference sequence). Incomplete CDR3 DNA: TGTGCCAGCAGCTTCAGGGGAGACACAGAAGTCTTC. Its translation is CASSFRGDTEVF. In full, the CDR3 is CASSFRGDTEVFF.

With regard to this clone: The genes are named according to mouse. This chain's CDR3 is CASSLEQGKGAEQFF. The CDR3 DNA, read in part, is TGTGCCAGCAGTCTGGAACAGGGGAAGGGTGCTGAGCAGTTC. This chain links TRBV26 with TRBJ2-1; TRBD1 agrees at 7 bases. Sequencing ends 1 residue short of the CDR3 end; the germline J gene provides the rest. Germline CDR1 and CDR2: KGHPV and FQNQEV (reference sequence). This CDR3 is 15 amino acids long. Trimming at V came to 2 bases and at J to 6 bases, leaving 7 bases not matched to a gene.

As for this clone: These gene names are mouse names. The CDR3 end falls 1 residue outside the read, so it is completed with the germline J gene. The chain uses TRBV5 and TRBJ2-7; 9 bases are shared with TRBD1. V lost 4 bases, J lost 3 bases, and 7 bases stayed unmatched. The CDR3 is 15 residues long. Germline V gene sequence: CDR1 LGHNA, CDR2 YNLKQL (reference sequence). The CDR3 bases that were read are TGTGCCAGCAGCCGAGAGGGGACAGGGAACTATGAACAGTAC. It specifies CASSREGTGNYEQY. The whole CDR3 sequence reads CASSREGTGNYEQYF.

For this clone: Gene names denote mouse genes. The read gets to within 1 residue of the CDR3 end, and the germline J gene fills in the rest. The chain employs TRBV26 and TRBJ2-7; D is ambiguous. The CDR3 spans 10 residues. Looked up from germline, CDR1 is KGHPV and CDR2 is FQNQEV (reference sequence). The V and J ends lost 2 bases and 7 bases respectively, with 3 bases between them. The CDR3 bases that were read are TGTGCCAGCAGTCTGCAAGAACAGTAC. Translated, it gives CASSLQEQY. The full CDR3 is CASSLQEQYF.

In regard to this clone: Mouse germline and gene names are used. With the read ending 1 residue before the CDR3 end, the germline J gene is used to fill in that end. This sequence joins TRBV12-1 and TRBJ2-4; 9 bases map to TRBD2. This CDR3 contains 15 residues. V gave up 2 bases and J gave up 0 bases; unmatched junction bases: 2. CDR1 and CDR2 from the germline V gene are SGHSN and HYEKVE. CDR3 bases read: TGTGCCAGCTCTCCCGGACTGGGGAGTCAAAACACCTTGTAC. Protein: CASSPGLGSQNTLY. In full, the CDR3 reads CASSPGLGSQNTLYF. Looking up the rest from reference TRBV12-1 and TRBJ2-4 gives the full variable domain: DSGVVQSPRHIIKEKGGRSVLTCIPISGHSNVVWYQQTLGKELKFLIQHYEKVERDKGFLPSRFSVQQFDDYHSEMNMSALELEDSAMYFCASSPGLGSQNTLYFGAGTRLSVL.

This clone was detected a few times. Gene names and germline match the mouse. The missing CDR3 end, 1 residue past where the read stops, is filled in from the germline J gene. The chain carries TRBV19 and TRBJ2-7; TRBD1 is a possible D gene (5 bases). V lost 4 bases and J 2 bases, leaving 7 bases between the germline ends. There are 12 residues in the CDR3. Germline V gene sequence: CDR1 FNHDT, CDR2 SITEND (reference sequence). CDR3 DNA, as far as it was read: TGTGCCAGCAGTCTGGACACCTATGAACAGTAC. As protein: CASSLDTYEQY. The whole CDR3 is CASSLDTYEQYF.

About this clone: Gene names and germline match the mouse. The read terminates 1 residue before the CDR3 end, so the remaining end is supplied by the germline J gene. The chain employs TRBV12-1 and TRBJ2-2; 8 nucleotides match TRBD2. The CDR3 runs to 16 residues. Germline lookup yields CDR1 SGHSN and CDR2 HYEKVE. Germline trimming cut 0 bases from V and 4 bases from J; bases unmatched to any gene: 6. The CDR3: CASSLDWGGITGQLYF. The CDR3 DNA, read in part, is TGTGCCAGCTCTCTCGATTGGGGGGGTATCACCGGGCAGCTCTAC.

This clone has a single count. Genes and germline come from the mouse. The sample has other DNA sequences that encode this CDR3 too. CDR3 DNA (partial): TGTGCCAGCAGTCTTTTGCAAGACACCCAGTAC. Amino acids: CASSLLQDTQY. The complete CDR3 protein is CASSLLQDTQYF. V gene TRBV26 combines with J gene TRBJ2-5; D not certain. With the read ending 1 residue before the CDR3 end, the germline J gene is used to fill in that end. In germline, CDR1 is KGHPV, CDR2 FQNQEV (reference sequence). Trimming cost V 3 bases and J 3 bases, with 4 bases left between them. The CDR3 totals 12 residues.

This clone was counted only a few times. Any gene name here is a mouse gene name. The read terminates 1 residue ahead of where the CDR3 ends, so the germline J gene completes it. This chain uses TRBV26 with TRBJ1-6; possible D gene TRBD1, 6 bases. TRBJ1-6 is flagged as an ORF with uncertain function. Trimming cost V 4 bases and J 2 bases, with 9 bases left between them. The CDR3 has 15 residues. CDR1 and CDR2 from the germline V gene are KGHPV and FQNQEV (reference sequence). Partial CDR3 DNA: TGTGCCAGCAGTCGAGGGACACCCTATAATTCGCCCCTCTAC. This translates into CASSRGTPYNSPLY. Given in full, the CDR3 is CASSRGTPYNSPLYF.

This clone has a handful of counts. Gene names and germline match the mouse. This chain's CDR3 is CASRHWGGQNTLYF. Partial CDR3 DNA: TGTGCCAGCAGACACTGGGGGGGCCAAAACACCTTGTAC. The chain carries TRBV19 and TRBJ2-4; 11 bases fit TRBD2. The read is 1 residue too short to cover the CDR3 end, so that end is filled in from the germline J gene. This CDR3 contains 14 residues. The germline V gene has CDR1 FNHDT and CDR2 SITEND (reference sequence). Trimming at V came to 5 bases and at J to 3 bases, leaving 2 bases not matched to a gene.

As to this clone: The germline and genes are mouse ones. The read terminates 1 residue ahead of where the CDR3 ends, so the germline J gene completes it. The genes are TRBV15 and TRBJ2-5, with 10 nucleotides matching TRBD1. This CDR3 has 14 amino acids. Losses at the gene ends were 6 bases for V and 6 bases for J; bases not matched to a gene: 6. The germline V gene encodes CDR1 SGHND and CDR2 FRSKSL. The CDR3 region is CASRTGTGVDTQYF. The sequenced part of the CDR3 DNA is TGTGCCAGCAGGACCGGGACAGGGGTGGACACCCAGTAC.

Relative to its sample, this clone is large. The germline and genes are mouse ones. The read falls 1 residue short of the CDR3 end, and the missing part is taken from the germline J gene. The V and J genes are TRBV15 and TRBJ2-7; tentatively, D is TRBD1 (5 bases). The germline CDR1 and CDR2 sequences are SGHND and FRSKSL. V lost 3 bases, J lost 4 bases, and 7 bases lay in between. CDR3 length: 12 amino acids. The DNA read from the CDR3 is TGTGCCAGCAGTTTGGACAAATATGAACAGTAC. Residues: CASSLDKYEQY. The entire CDR3 is CASSLDKYEQYF.

In its sample, this clone ranks as medium-sized. The listed genes are named as in mouse. The sequence runs out 1 residue before the end of the CDR3; the remainder is reconstructed from the germline J gene. The genes are TRBV2 and TRBJ2-1; D is undetermined. Germline V gene data show CDR1 as LGHNA and CDR2 as YSYQKL. This CDR3 has 11 residues. V dropped 0 bases and J dropped 9 bases, with 3 bases sitting between them. The CDR3 spells CASSQDDEQFF. The CDR3 DNA, read in part, is TGTGCCAGCAGCCAAGATGATGAGCAGTTC.

A remark on this clone: Mouse gene names apply. The read stops 1 residue short of the end of the CDR3; the missing end is completed from the germline J gene. This sequence joins TRBV12-2 and TRBJ1-1, with 9 bases that match TRBD1. CDR1 and CDR2 (germline): SGHLS, HYDKME. This CDR3 spans 16 amino acids. J was trimmed by 0 bases and V by 0 bases; bases with no gene match: 4. CDR3 DNA, as far as it was read: TGTGCCAGCTCTCTCACAGGGGGCTCTGCAAACACAGAAGTCTTC. Translating gives CASSLTGGSANTEVF. The whole CDR3 region reads CASSLTGGSANTEVFF.

With regard to this clone: Gene and germline names: mouse. With the read ending 1 residue before the CDR3 end, the germline J gene is used to fill in that end. This chain links TRBV15 with TRBJ2-3; 8 bases match TRBD2. Germline V CDR1 and CDR2: SGHND, FRSKSL. V shed 5 bases, J shed 0 bases, and the junction held 4 bases outside the gene matches. The CDR3 contains 15 residues. CDR3 region: CASSRTGTSAETLYF. The DNA read from the CDR3 is TGTGCCAGCAGTCGGACTGGGACTAGTGCAGAAACGCTGTAT.